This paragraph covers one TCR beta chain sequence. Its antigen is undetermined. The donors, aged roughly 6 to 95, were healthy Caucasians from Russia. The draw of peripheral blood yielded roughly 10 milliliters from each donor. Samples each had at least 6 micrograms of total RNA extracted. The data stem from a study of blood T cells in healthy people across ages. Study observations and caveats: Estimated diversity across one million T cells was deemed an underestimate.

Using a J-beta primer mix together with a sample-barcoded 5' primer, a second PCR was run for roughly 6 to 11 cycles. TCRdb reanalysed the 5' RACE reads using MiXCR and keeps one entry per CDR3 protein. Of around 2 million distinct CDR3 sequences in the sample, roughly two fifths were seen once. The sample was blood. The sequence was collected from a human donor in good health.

CDR3 sequence: CATLAGGLLTQYF. CDR3 coding DNA: TGTGCCACCCTAGCGGGGGGGCTACTTACGCAGTATTTT. This sequence joins TRBV10-3 and TRBJ2-3; 12 bases line up with TRBD2. V gave up 10 bases and J gave up 8 bases; unmatched junction bases: 7. The germline V gene has CDR1 ENHRY and CDR2 SYGVKD. The CDR3 covers 13 residues.